In this sample, the clone carrying this TCR beta chain turned up a few times. The data were taken from a study of kidney transplant recipient with SARS-CoV-2 infection. Via MiXCR, TCRdb re-called the reads, giving one row per CDR3 protein. The data contain approximately 250,000 distinct CDR3 sequences, less than 35% of them singletons. Sample: a blood sample, taken at baseline and on day 111 from a kidney transplant recipient. The receptor's source is a young adult male patient who had COVID-19 and was a kidney transplant recipient. Among the T cells, some may be from the graft donor.

In DNA, the CDR3 is TGTGCCAGCAGCGTAGCCTCTGGGGCCAACGTCCTGACTTTC. Amino acids: CASSVASGANVLTF. V and J are TRBV9 and TRBJ2-6; D is unclear. This CDR3 has 14 amino acids. V was clipped by 0 bases and J by 0 bases, with 1 base between them. CDR1 SGDLS and CDR2 YYNGEE come from the germline V gene. Full variable domain (remainder filled in from reference TRBV9 and TRBJ2-6): DSGVTQTPKHLITATGQRVTLRCSPRSGDLSVYWYQQSLDQGLQFLIQYYNGEERAKGNILERFSAQQFPDLHSELNLSSLELGDSALYFCASSVASGANVLTFGAGSRLTVL.